The clone carrying this T cell receptor beta chain was detected only a few times. In the library, individual cDNA molecules carried attached unique molecular identifiers. MiXCR, applied by TCRdb to the 5' RACE reads, yields one record per CDR3 protein. This sample has tens of thousands of distinct CDR3 sequences; over 7% occur once, and the top ten carry about 4.2%. Trimming left V 7 bases short and J 6 bases short, with 7 bases between. The germline CDR1 and CDR2 sequences are LNHNV and YYDKDF (reference sequence). The CDR3 spans 11 residues. This record belongs to a study of early T cells in non-severe SARS-CoV-2 infection.

The V call is TRBV15, the J call TRBJ2-1; D not resolved. Material for sequencing was whole blood. This TCR came from an adult who was a healthcare worker with PCR-confirmed SARS-CoV-2 infection or an uninfected control (not recorded which). Here the CDR3 DNA reads TGTGCCACCACTTCGGGCAATGAGCAGTTCTTC. Amino acids: CATTSGNEQFF.